This T cell receptor (beta chain) is from a study of cytomegalovirus exposure and HLA in healthy donors (dated by TCRdb to 2015 to 2018). With regard to the full study: An earlier analysis of about 560 of the donors reported roughly 300 Gb of sequence data and approximately 120 million unique TCR beta sequences obtained from roughly 170 million T cells. An early release covering 500 to 750 HLA-typed donors comprised approximately 290 gigabases of sequencing data and around 86 million unique TCR sequences. A few DR-DQ haplotypes were treated as single units for association and clustering because of strong linkage in the cohort. Among the roughly 400 genotyped donors, approximately 82% belonged to the genetic ancestry cluster associated with self-reported Caucasian donors. In addition to the first cohort of around 670 subjects, a separate validation cohort of 120 different subjects was used. In the later analysis, no new phenotypic data were used to find candidate immune exposures; instead, reliance was placed on TCR beta sequences and their occurrence across donors. On average, 235,054 unique TCR beta nucleotide sequences were sequenced per donor among fewer than 500 genotyped donors of the cohort, with 15% to 20% of those sequences being non-productive. Donor age, sex, ethnicity and CMV serostatus were compiled alongside the repertoire data. In an earlier analysis of several hundred of the donors, high-throughput TCR beta sequencing was used to judge whether each TCR beta V gene segment behaved as functional or pseudogenic. The number of typed donors differed by locus: roughly 629-630 for A, B, C, DRB1 and DQB1; some 500 for DQA1; roughly 600 for DPA1; and approximately 450 for DPB1. Every discovery cohort repertoire had been produced on one sequencing platform. HLA typing covered class I and class II loci at four-digit resolution. A later genetic analysis used genome-wide SNP genotypes for about 65% of the 666 donors, treating that subset as a discovery cohort. In a later analysis, previously published TCR beta repertoires from more than 500 donors were re-analyzed and high-resolution HLA genotyping was added so that TCR occurrence patterns could be studied. The study aimed to test whether signatures of past pathogen exposure could be identified by cataloging public T cell receptors. High-throughput TCR immunosequencing, statistical association of individual TCRs with disease status, and machine learning were combined to predict cytomegalovirus infection status. The T cell repertoires of 666 subjects were profiled by immunosequencing and related to cytomegalovirus serostatus. Study-wide conclusions, independent of this receptor: According to a later analysis, parvovirus B19, influenza, CMV and Epstein-Barr virus appeared linked to several top co-occurrence clusters. The study listed 164 TCR beta chains as associated with cytomegalovirus. When HLA alleles, especially DR and DQ, strongly co-occurred, TCR associations were difficult to assign to individual alleles. Correlated functional status among segregating V segments might be attributable to linkage disequilibrium, but an unknown experimental factor could not be ruled out. In a later analysis, most CMV-associated TCR beta chains were found to appear HLA-restricted, with HLA associations seemingly driven largely by CMV exposure. Roughly uniform sequencing depth across donors was assumed in presence/absence analyses, although this assumption may not hold. According to the authors, the approach could potentially be generalized to other disease states and immunological phenotypes. In vitro tests confirmed that a few of the cytomegalovirus-associated TCR beta chains recognize cytomegalovirus antigens. The sequencing pipeline was judged likely to have produced a cluster of highly shared sequence variants as a technical artifact. Most TCR sequences were seen in very few donors, while some public TCRs were found in many individuals. Because some donors lacked HLA typing at each locus, the association tests relied only on the typed subset. A later genetic analysis associated a missense DCLRE1C variant with V-gene and J-gene trimming of TCR beta chains, and an independent cohort replicated the association. The classifier was reported to diagnose cytomegalovirus status with high specificity and sensitivity in both the original cohort and the validation cohort. This cohort had only TCR beta chains sequenced, and the lack of alpha or paired-chain data limited which features could be detected. Specific HLA alleles were associated with about 17,000 TCR beta sequences at a false discovery rate of 0.05 in a later analysis. CMV serostatus was the only immune exposure information available for the cohort. Because counts were too low, more than 15 rarely observed V segments, including chromosome 9 orphons, were left out of the earlier analysis of approximately 580 of the donors. Because the 87-base-pair reads could not distinguish some IMGT-functional V segments, including TRBV6-2 and TRBV6-3, those segments were excluded. In a later analysis, HLA-associated TCR beta chains were found to be more clonally expanded and to have lower generation probabilities than equally common non-associated chains. In an earlier analysis of some 640 of the donors, most TCR beta V segments were observed in productive rearrangements about 87% or about 30% of the time, broadly matching IMGT annotations. A later genetic analysis reported fewer N-insertions in productive TCRs among donors in an Asian-associated ancestry cluster than the roughly 700-donor mean. A further reported finding was that TCR beta sequences accurately predicted the HLA-A and HLA-B alleles for most subjects in the first cohort. In a later analysis, TCR association rates were found to vary across HLA loci, with the most associated TCRs seen for DRB1 alleles and the fewest for HLA-C alleles.

The cohort comprised around 700 healthy bone marrow donors. Cohort members were all nominally healthy when sampled, although unrecorded immune exposures were likely present. The donor tested CMV seropositive, placing the donor among the approximately 290 seropositive members of the cohort. Each donor provided a peripheral blood sample, and peripheral blood mononuclear cells were used for TCR beta sequencing. Genomic DNA extraction from the blood cell samples was performed with the Qiagen DNeasy Blood Extraction Kit. Details on this clone: Its specific antigen is unknown. The sample holds no much larger clone one base away, and base qualities are not on file.

Library method: the immunoSEQ multiplex PCR assay. The multiplex PCR relied on a mix of 60 forward primers for TCR Vbeta segments and 13 reverse primers for TCR Jbeta segments. Amplification of the CDR3 region of rearranged TCR beta genes was performed with a multiplex PCR assay on genomic DNA. The Illumina HiSeq System was used to sequence the amplified TCR beta libraries as 87-base-pair reads. The paper's processing steps were these. A later analysis tallied around 87 million unique TCR beta chains across the 550 to 850 repertoires, and about 10 million of those chains were shared by two or more donors. Raw reads were error-corrected and collapsed into unique sequences by a nearest-neighbor algorithm in which closely related sequences were merged to remove PCR and sequencing errors. To assign V, D and J gene segments, CDR3 sequences were aligned to IMGT reference sequences. Each retained sequence needed at least a six-nucleotide match to both a V gene segment and a J gene segment. Rearrangements were called productive when the CDR3 lacked stop codons and stayed in frame with V and J; all others were non-productive. Following IMGT convention, CDR3 was defined as the stretch from the second conserved V-encoded cysteine to the conserved J-encoded phenylalanine. Sequences without an unambiguous match to a single V gene segment were excluded from the earlier analysis of about 630 of the donors. An earlier analysis of fewer than 650 of the donors classified V segments as functional when productive rearrangements were above 56.7% and as segregating when the standard deviation between donors was above 5%. A statistical classification framework was built to diagnose cytomegalovirus status from the catalog of TCR beta chain sequences. In a later analysis, V and J genes were assigned by comparing TCR nucleotide sequences against IMGT/GENE-DB human TR gene sequences. Using the TCRdist pipeline, a later analysis assigned CDR3 sequences along with most-parsimonious VDJ recombination scenarios. A later analysis defined each TCR beta chain by its CDR3 amino acid sequence plus V-gene family, and excluded reads lacking a unique V-gene family. A later analysis removed 450 to 600 highly shared, low-generation-probability nucleotide sequences to deal with suspected cross-contamination and a sequencing artifact. In a later analysis, a clonal expansion index for each public chain was calculated from normalized within-repertoire ranks of inferred template counts. In a later analysis, generation probabilities were computed using a VDJ recombination model fitted to out-of-frame rearrangements, and the results were checked against IGoR. In a later analysis, TCR-TCR, TCR-HLA and TCR-CMV co-occurrence was scored with hypergeometric tests, and a repertoire-size bias correction was applied to TCR pairs. In a later analysis, false discovery rates were estimated by permuting HLA or CMV assignments 20 times. In a later analysis, co-occurring TCRs were grouped using DBSCAN, with TCRdist sequence similarity added in when clustering inside HLA-allele-positive subsets. Repertoires with fewer than 30,000 or more than 120,000 public chains were left out of co-occurrence clustering, as were about five repertoires with anomalous nucleotide sharing. TCRdb took over this immuneACCESS table, retaining in-frame rearrangements with V and J assigned. Such tables are incomplete; in checked studies, under half of the missing clones stem from an unresolved V gene, and the remainder is unexplained. The V and J calls and clone size were taken over from that table, and D and trimming were inferred from the DNA. The sample has some 100,000 clones on record, 70% of them singletons. Jointly, the top ten make up approximately 15% of the sample.

V loses 6 bases, J loses 4 bases, and the germline ends lie 15 bases apart. The germline V gene sets CDR1 to KGHSH and CDR2 to LQKENI. The CDR3 numbers 14 residues from cysteine through phenylalanine. Only CDR3 DNA remains: 42 bases, in frame from the first base. The receptor's source is a woman between 45 and 65 years old in good health and CMV-seropositive. The sequence is built from TRBV18 and TRBJ1-1; the D segment cannot be called with confidence. The sample consisted of PBMCs. The DNA sequence is as follows: TGTGCCAGCTCTCTCCCCGGGGAAAGCACTGAAGCTTTCTTT. This codes for CASSLPGESTEAFF.